One sample yielded the 11 T cell receptor beta chains listed below, sequenced in a study of OX40 agonist ivuxolimab in advanced cancers. The table came from immunoSEQ multiplex PCR; TCRdb's copy has only in-frame clones and leaves some out. The sample contains around 99,000 clones, 75% to 95% of which appear only once. Material: CD4+ or CD8+ T cells sorted from blood, obtained in a trial of the OX40 agonist ivuxolimab. The source is an adult with an advanced solid tumor such as melanoma, head and neck, liver or kidney cancer.

The chain couples TRBV4-3 to TRBJ2-5; D unclear. The end of the DNA fits TRBJ2-7 better, so the J call may be wrong. The CDR3 has 14 amino acids. CDR1 is LGHNA and CDR2 is YSLEER in the germline V gene. The CDR3, as DNA: TGCGCCAGCAGCCCCGATAGTTCCGACTACGAGCAGTACTTC. Translated: CASSPDSSDYEQYF.

This clone appeared once. The chain recombines TRBV2 with TRBJ2-5; TRBD2 matches at 13 bases. The germline CDR1 and CDR2 sequences are SNHLY and FYNNEI. Losses at the gene ends were 5 bases for V and 5 bases for J; bases not matched to a gene: 17. The CDR3 is made up of 19 amino acids. CDR3 coding DNA: TGTGCCAGCAGTTTTAGCGGGACTAGCGGGAAAGCGGGTATGGAGACCCAGTACTTC. This encodes CASSFSGTSGKAGMETQYF.

This chain links TRBV30 with TRBJ2-2, with a tentative D call TRBD1 (6 bases). With 6 bases removed from V and 4 bases from J, the gap between germline ends came to 9 bases. CDR3 size: 12 residues. Germline CDR1 GTSNPN, CDR2 SVGIG (reference sequence). CDR3 sequence reads: CACRTVTGELFF. CDR3 in DNA: TGTGCCTGTAGGACAGTCACCGGGGAGCTGTTTTTT.

The rearrangement links TRBV28 to TRBJ1-5; 8 nucleotides align to TRBD1. The trim removed 3 bases at V and 4 bases at J, leaving 20 bases unmatched. Germline V gene data show CDR1 as MDHEN and CDR2 as SYDVKM. This CDR3 is built from 20 residues. The CDR3 reads CASSFPNPGTGSPLNQPQHF. CDR3 bases: TGTGCCAGCAGTTTTCCCAATCCGGGGACAGGATCTCCCTTAAATCAGCCCCAGCATTTT.

The chain recombines TRBV7-2 with TRBJ1-1; 8 bases agree with TRBD1. V was pared by 1 base and J by 4 bases, with 2 bases of the junction left unmatched. Germline V CDR1 and CDR2: SGHTA, FQGNSA. The CDR3 is made up of 14 amino acids. The CDR3 DNA reads as TGTGCCAGCAGCTTAGTCAGGGGGCTCACTGAAGCTTTCTTT. This translates into CASSLVRGLTEAFF.

CDR3 loop: CASSFMGQGTEAFF. The CDR3 nucleotides read TGTGCCAGCAGCTTCATGGGCCAGGGCACTGAAGCTTTCTTT. V and J are TRBV5-5 and TRBJ1-1; a possible D gene is TRBD1 (5 bases). This CDR3 contains 14 residues. CDR1 SGHKS and CDR2 YYEKEE come from the germline V gene (reference sequence). V was trimmed by 2 bases and J by 4 bases, leaving 12 bases between them. Drawing the rest from reference TRBV5-5 and TRBJ1-1, the complete variable domain is DAGVTQSPTHLIKTRGQQVTLRCSPISGHKSVSWYQQVLGQGPQFIFQYYEKEERGRGNFPDRFSARQFPNYSSELNVNALLLGDSALYLCASSFMGQGTEAFFGQGTRLTVV.

This chain uses TRBV5-1 with TRBJ1-1; 10 bases are a match to TRBD1. The V gene end was trimmed by 5 bases and the J gene end by 6 bases; junction bases not matched to a gene: 7. Germline V gives CDR1 SGHRS, CDR2 YFSETQ. This CDR3 comprises 14 residues. The CDR3 reads CASRPTGGPPEAFF. DNA for the CDR3: TGCGCCAGCAGACCGACAGGGGGCCCACCTGAAGCTTTCTTT.

Only one count was recorded for this clone. The V call is TRBV5-4, the J call TRBJ1-6, with 10 nucleotides matching TRBD1. V lost 0 bases, J lost 6 bases, and 3 bases stayed unmatched. The germline V gene encodes CDR1 SGHNT and CDR2 YYREEE (reference sequence). CDR3 length: 16 residues. In DNA, the CDR3 is TGTGCCAGCAGCTTGGGACAGGGGGCGCGTAATTCACCCCTCCACTTT. Translating it yields CASSLGQGARNSPLHF.

The chain combines TRBV19 with TRBJ2-1; TRBD1 is a possible D gene (5 bases). The CDR3 runs to 12 residues. The germline V and J ends were trimmed by 5 bases and 9 bases, with 11 bases remaining between them. Germline V gene lookup returns CDR1 LNHDA and CDR2 SQIVND (reference sequence). CDR3 in amino acids: CASSPTGFEQFF. CDR3 nucleotide sequence: TGTGCCAGTAGTCCTACAGGATTTGAGCAGTTCTTC.

A remark on this clone: Other DNA sequences within the sample encode an identical CDR3. The chain is built from TRBV9 and TRBJ1-1; D uncertain. This CDR3 contains 14 residues. Germline lookup yields CDR1 SGDLS and CDR2 YYNGEE. Trimming took 2 bases from V and 1 from J, leaving 9 bases between them. CDR3 in amino acids: CASSVLPENTEAFF. In DNA, the CDR3 is TGTGCCAGCAGCGTGTTGCCGGAGAACACTGAAGCTTTCTTT.

V gene TRBV6-5 combines with J gene TRBJ2-3; D might be TRBD1 (5 bases). The length of the CDR3 is 16 residues. The germline gives CDR1 MNHEY, CDR2 SVGAGI. V lost 1 base and J 1 base, leaving 12 bases between the germline ends. The DNA of the CDR3 is TGTGCCAGCAGTTACTACGGCCCAGGGCGCACAGATACGCAGTATTTT. Translating gives CASSYYGPGRTDTQYF.